The 5 T cell receptor beta chains presented below share a single source sample, sequenced in a study of graft-versus-host responses after intestinal transplantation. The assay was immunoSEQ multiplex PCR, and TCRdb's table has in-frame clones only and misses some. The table shows nearly 110,000 clones, with about 91% occurring only once. No cognate antigen is known for these TCRs. The material sequenced was unstimulated CD4+ T cells sorted from spleen or lymph node cells, taken before transplant. These receptors all stem from a human donor who was the organ donor for an intestinal transplant.

The chain joins TRBV6-5 to TRBJ1-2; 9 nucleotides line up with TRBD1. Germline values: CDR1 MNHEY, CDR2 SVGAGI. J lost 6 bases, V lost 6 bases, and 11 bases had no gene match. The CDR3 runs to 15 residues. The CDR3 here is CASSFPGQGTNGYTF. CDR3 DNA sequence: TGTGCCAGCAGCTTTCCGGGACAGGGAACTAATGGCTACACCTTC.

The gene calls are TRBV29-1 and TRBJ2-5; TRBD1 matches 7 bases. Germline V gene data show CDR1 as SQVTM and CDR2 as ANQGSEA. The CDR3 is 13 amino acids. The J segment lost 7 bases and the V segment lost 6 bases, leaving 11 bases of the junction unmatched. The DNA of the CDR3 is TGCAGCGTCCAGGGGGTGGGGAAGGGGACCCAGTACTTC. Encoded protein: CSVQGVGKGTQYF.

The CDR3 spells CASSSSGSSYEQYF. CDR3 coding DNA: TGTGCCAGCAGCTCTAGCGGGAGCTCCTACGAGCAGTACTTC. The chain employs TRBV5-4 and TRBJ2-7; TRBD2 matches at 10 bases. This CDR3 contains 14 residues. Trimming at V came to 3 bases and at J to 0 bases, leaving 0 bases not matched to a gene. CDR1 is SGHNT and CDR2 is YYREEE in the germline V gene (reference sequence). The full variable domain, with the rest looked up from reference TRBV5-4 and TRBJ2-7, is ETGVTQSPTHLIKTRGQQVTLRCSSQSGHNTVSWYQQALGQGPQFIFQYYREEENGRGNFPPRFSGLQFPNYSSELNVNALELDDSALYLCASSSSGSSYEQYFGPGTRLTVT.

This clone has just a few counts. In nucleotides, the CDR3 is TGTGCCAGCAGTTACTCGGCAGGGCGCAATCAGCCCCAGCATTTT. It encodes CASSYSAGRNQPQHF. J is TRBJ1-5 and V is TRBV6-5; the D gene is possibly TRBD1 (5 bases). Trimming left V 0 bases short and J 2 bases short, with 8 bases between. Germline lookup yields CDR1 MNHEY and CDR2 SVGAGI. The CDR3 sequence is 15 residues long.

The chain has TRBV6-1 and TRBJ2-5; D is tentatively TRBD1 or TRBD2 (5 bases each). The J call may be incorrect, as the DNA end agrees better with TRBJ2-7. From germline, CDR1 is MNHNS and CDR2 SASEGT. CDR3 length equals 15 residues. CDR3 sequence: CASLPRFGGSYEQYF. CDR3 sequence (DNA): TGTGCCAGCCTCCCCCGGTTTGGGGGCTCCTACGAGCAGTACTTC.